Below, 17 T cell receptor beta chains from the same sample are listed, as sequenced in a study of cytomegalovirus exposure and HLA in healthy donors. It was with 60 Vbeta and 13 Jbeta primers that the PCR ran. TCRdb keeps only in-frame clones here, not all; method: immunoSEQ multiplex PCR. The sample holds fewer than 150,000 clones; approximately 80% are singletons and the top ten take approximately 1.2%. The specimen was PBMCs. Receptor source: a middle-aged man in good health and CMV-seronegative.

This chain connects TRBV27 to TRBJ2-3; D might be TRBD1 (5 bases). Germline CDR1 and CDR2: MNHEY and SMNVEV (reference sequence). Trimming took off 2 bases at V and 1 base at J, with 16 bases between the two ends. This CDR3 has 17 amino acids. The CDR3 loop is CASSLRSTGAGTDTQYF. Here the CDR3 DNA reads TGTGCCAGCAGTTTACGCTCCACAGGCGCTGGCACAGATACGCAGTATTTT.

The CDR3, as DNA: TGTGCTAGTGGTTTGGTACAGGGGACAGGGGTCTACACCGGGGAGCTGTTTTTT. Protein: CASGLVQGTGVYTGELFF. The rearrangement links TRBV12-5 to TRBJ2-2; TRBD1 agrees at 10 bases. The CDR3 sequence is 18 residues long. The J segment lost 3 bases and the V segment lost 0 bases, leaving 7 bases of the junction unmatched. Germline CDR1 and CDR2: LGHNT and FRNRAP.

The rearrangement uses TRBV18 and TRBJ2-7, with D perhaps TRBD2 (5 bases). The CDR3 is made up of 13 amino acids. Germline lookup yields CDR1 KGHSH and CDR2 LQKENI. Trimming pared 2 bases from V and 6 bases from J, leaving 11 bases between. The CDR3 nucleotides read TGTGCCAGCTCACCAAATAAAGGACTCGAGCAGTACTTC. It specifies CASSPNKGLEQYF.

The chain employs TRBV7-2 and TRBJ1-1; TRBD1 might be the D (5 bases). This CDR3 has 11 amino acids. Trimming removed 5 bases from V and 11 bases from J, with 12 bases in between. CDR1 and CDR2 from the germline V gene are SGHTA and FQGNSA. This CDR3 is CASSQGSVAFF. The CDR3, as DNA: TGTGCCAGCAGCCAGGGCTCGGTTGCTTTCTTT. The entire variable domain, with the rest obtained from reference TRBV7-2 and TRBJ1-1, is as follows: GAGVSQSPSNKVTEKGKDVELRCDPISGHTALYWYRQSLGQGLEFLIYFQGNSAPDKSGLPSDRFSAERTGGSVSTLTIQRTQQEDSAVYLCASSQGSVAFFGQGTRLTVV.

This chain uses TRBV5-4 with TRBJ2-7; D is perhaps TRBD2 (6 bases). CDR1 SGHNT and CDR2 YYREEE come from the germline V gene (reference sequence). The V end was cut by 3 bases, the J end by 7 bases, with 8 bases between. This CDR3 has 11 residues. CDR3 in amino acids: CASSSEGEQYF. CDR3 in DNA: TGTGCCAGCAGCTCGGAGGGTGAGCAGTACTTC. Filled out from reference TRBV5-4 and TRBJ2-7, the complete variable domain reads ETGVTQSPTHLIKTRGQQVTLRCSSQSGHNTVSWYQQALGQGPQFIFQYYREEENGRGNFPPRFSGLQFPNYSSELNVNALELDDSALYLCASSSEGEQYFGPGTRLTVT.

V usage is TRBV15 and J usage is TRBJ2-7, with D uncertain. In germline, CDR1 is LNHNV, CDR2 YYDKDF (reference sequence). The CDR3 consists of 14 residues. V was cut by 0 bases and J by 2 bases, with 8 bases left in between. CDR3 in amino acids: CATSRELSAYEQYF. In nucleotides, the CDR3 is TGTGCCACCAGCAGAGAACTGAGCGCCTACGAGCAGTACTTC.

The chain is built from TRBV19 and TRBJ1-5, with D possibly matching TRBD1 (5 bases). From germline, CDR1 is LNHDA and CDR2 SQIVND (reference sequence). This CDR3 spans 17 amino acids. V was trimmed by 7 bases and J by 1 base, leaving 20 bases between them. CDR3 DNA: TGTGCCAGTACCAGCCGGGGGGAGGTACTAAGCAATCAGCCCCAGCATTTT. Translated: CASTSRGEVLSNQPQHF. Based on the CDR3 plus reference TRBV19 and TRBJ1-5, the full variable domain is DGGITQSPKYLFRKEGQNVTLSCEQNLNHDAMYWYRQDPGQGLRLIYYSQIVNDFQKGDIAEGYSVSREKKESFPLTVTSAQKNPTAFYLCASTSRGEVLSNQPQHFGDGTRLSIL.

V is TRBV29-1 and J is TRBJ2-5; TRBD1 agrees at 8 bases. The J call is uncertain, as TRBJ2-7 better fits the DNA end. CDR1 and CDR2 (germline): SQVTM, ANQGSEA. This CDR3 has 14 amino acids. The CDR3 nucleotides are TGCAGCGTTGTACCCGGGACAGGCAAATACGAGCAGTACTTC. Protein sequence: CSVVPGTGKYEQYF.

In this sample, this clone turned up a few times. The genes are TRBV6-5 and TRBJ1-4; the D is unclear. Trimming cost V 0 bases and J 10 bases, with 12 bases left between them. The CDR3 contains 14 residues. Germline loops: CDR1 MNHEY, CDR2 SVGAGI. The DNA for the CDR3 is TGTGCCAGCAGTTACTCTAGTCAGCGGGGAAAACTGTTTTTT. Translation: CASSYSSQRGKLFF.

This rearrangement joins TRBV7-2 to TRBJ2-7; 10 nucleotides match TRBD2. The CDR3 is made up of 15 amino acids. The V segment lost 6 bases and the J segment 2 bases; nucleotides outside the gene matches: 7. CDR1 is SGHTA, CDR2 FQGNSA, per germline. The CDR3 DNA reads TGTGCCAGCAGACCGACGCTAGCGGGAGCCTACGAGCAGTACTTC. This sequence encodes CASRPTLAGAYEQYF.

The chain uses TRBV6-5 and TRBJ2-7, with 10 bases that match TRBD2. CDR1 MNHEY and CDR2 SVGAGI come from the germline V gene. This CDR3 spans 15 amino acids. The ends lost 4 bases at V and 2 bases at J; junction bases unmatched: 5. CDR3 protein: CASSSLGLATYEQYF. The CDR3, as DNA: TGTGCCAGCAGTTCCTTGGGACTAGCGACCTACGAGCAGTACTTC.

The V gene is TRBV5-1, the J gene TRBJ2-1; the match to TRBD2 covers 9 bases. CDR1 and CDR2 (germline): SGHRS, YFSETQ. V shed 3 bases, J shed 0 bases, and the junction held 4 bases outside the gene matches. The CDR3 sequence is 16 residues long. The CDR3 DNA reads TGCGCCAGCAGCTCCATAGCGGGAGACTCCTACAATGAGCAGTTCTTC. As protein: CASSSIAGDSYNEQFF.

V gene TRBV7-9 combines with J gene TRBJ2-3, with TRBD1 matching over 9 bases. The CDR3 spans 17 residues. Looked up from germline, CDR1 is SEHNR and CDR2 is FQNEAQ (reference sequence). With V trimmed by 1 base and J by 7 bases, 12 bases remained unmatched. This CDR3 is CASSLGSGQGFQNTQYF. The CDR3 nucleotides are TGTGCCAGCAGCTTAGGATCCGGACAGGGGTTCCAGAATACGCAGTATTTT.

This clone was counted once. The genes are TRBV5-1 and TRBJ2-5, with 11 bases identical to TRBD1. J gave up 2 bases and V 4 bases, and 4 bases lay outside the gene matches. The CDR3 contains 15 residues. The germline V gene has CDR1 SGHRS and CDR2 YFSETQ. In nucleotides, the CDR3 is TGCGCCAGCAGCAAAGGACAGGGGGCTCAAGAGACCCAGTACTTC. This codes for CASSKGQGAQETQYF.

This sequence joins TRBV7-9 and TRBJ2-5; no definite D call. The CDR3 is 13 amino acids. V lost 2 bases, J lost 5 bases, and 9 bases lay in between. Per germline, CDR1 SEHNR and CDR2 FQNEAQ (reference sequence). CDR3 sequence: CASSLISAETQYF. CDR3 sequence (DNA): TGTGCCAGCAGCTTAATCTCTGCGGAGACCCAGTACTTC.

This chain uses TRBV5-1 with TRBJ2-1, with D maybe TRBD1 (6 bases). CDR3 length: 13 amino acids. V was pared by 0 bases and J by 6 bases, with 7 bases between. Germline V gives CDR1 SGHRS, CDR2 YFSETQ. The DNA of the CDR3 is TGCGCCAGCAGCTTGGCCAGGGGCAATGAGCAGTTCTTC. As protein: CASSLARGNEQFF.

The chain employs TRBV28 and TRBJ1-5, with unresolved D. Germline CDR1 MDHEN, CDR2 SYDVKM. This CDR3 has 13 residues. V lost 7 bases, J lost 1 base, and 8 bases lay in between. Here the CDR3 reads CASISESNQPQHF. Here the CDR3 DNA reads TGTGCCAGCATATCGGAGAGCAATCAGCCCCAGCATTTT.